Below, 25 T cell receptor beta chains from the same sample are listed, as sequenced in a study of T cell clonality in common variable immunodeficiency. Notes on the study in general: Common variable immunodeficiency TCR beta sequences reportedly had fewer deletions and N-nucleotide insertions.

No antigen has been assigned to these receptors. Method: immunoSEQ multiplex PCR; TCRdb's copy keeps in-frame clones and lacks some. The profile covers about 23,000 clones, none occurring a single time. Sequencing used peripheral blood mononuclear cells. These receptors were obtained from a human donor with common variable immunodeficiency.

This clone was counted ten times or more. The CDR3: CSAGLASYNEQFF. Partial CDR3 DNA: TGCAGCGCCGGACTAGCCTCCTACAATGAG. V and J are TRBV29-1 and TRBJ2-1, with 8 bases matching TRBD2. Sequencing ends 3 residues short of the CDR3 end; the germline J gene provides the rest. This CDR3 contains 13 residues. Germline V gives CDR1 SQVTM, CDR2 ANQGSEA. The V and J ends lost 7 bases and 0 bases, in that order; junction bases with no gene match: 2.

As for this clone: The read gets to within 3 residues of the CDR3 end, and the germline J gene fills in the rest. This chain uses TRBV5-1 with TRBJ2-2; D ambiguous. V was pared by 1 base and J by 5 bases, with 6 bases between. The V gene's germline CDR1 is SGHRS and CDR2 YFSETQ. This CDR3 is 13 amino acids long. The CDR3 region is CASSLKGTGELFF. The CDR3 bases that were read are TGCGCCAGCAGCTTGAAAGGGACCGGGGAG.

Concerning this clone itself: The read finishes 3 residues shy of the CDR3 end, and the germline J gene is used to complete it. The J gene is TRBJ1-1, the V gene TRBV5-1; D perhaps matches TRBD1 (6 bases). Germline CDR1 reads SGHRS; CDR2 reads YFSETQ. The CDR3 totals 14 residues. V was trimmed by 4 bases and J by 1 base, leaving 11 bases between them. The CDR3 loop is CASSKDRWNTEAFF. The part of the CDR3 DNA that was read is TGCGCCAGCAGCAAAGACAGGTGGAACACTGAA. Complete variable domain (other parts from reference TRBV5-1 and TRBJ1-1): KAGVTQTPRYLIKTRGQQVTLSCSPISGHRSVSWYQQTPGQGLQFLFEYFSETQRNKGNFPGRFSGRQFSNSRSEMNVSTLELGDSALYLCASSKDRWNTEAFFGQGTRLTVV.

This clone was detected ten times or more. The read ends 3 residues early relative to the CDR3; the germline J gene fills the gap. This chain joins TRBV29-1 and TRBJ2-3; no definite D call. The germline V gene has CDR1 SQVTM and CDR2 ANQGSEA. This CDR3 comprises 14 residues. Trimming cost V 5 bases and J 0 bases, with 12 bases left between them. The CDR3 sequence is CSVILSLSTDTQYF. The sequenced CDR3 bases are TGCAGCGTTATTCTAAGCCTAAGCACAGATACG.

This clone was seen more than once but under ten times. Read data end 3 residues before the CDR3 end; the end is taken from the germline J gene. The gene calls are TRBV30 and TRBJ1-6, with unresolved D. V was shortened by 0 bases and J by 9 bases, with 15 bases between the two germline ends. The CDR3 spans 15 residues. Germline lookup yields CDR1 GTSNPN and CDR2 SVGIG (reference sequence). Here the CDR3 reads CAWSVASSGGSPLHF. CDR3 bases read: TGTGCCTGGAGTGTAGCCAGTTCGGGTGGTTCACCC.

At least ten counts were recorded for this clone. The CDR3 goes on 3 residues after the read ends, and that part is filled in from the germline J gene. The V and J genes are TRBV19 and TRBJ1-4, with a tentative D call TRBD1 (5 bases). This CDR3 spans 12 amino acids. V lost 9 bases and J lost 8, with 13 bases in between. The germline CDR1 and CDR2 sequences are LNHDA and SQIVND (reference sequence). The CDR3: CASERGDEKLFF. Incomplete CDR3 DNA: TGTGCCAGCGAGAGGGGAGACGAAAAA.

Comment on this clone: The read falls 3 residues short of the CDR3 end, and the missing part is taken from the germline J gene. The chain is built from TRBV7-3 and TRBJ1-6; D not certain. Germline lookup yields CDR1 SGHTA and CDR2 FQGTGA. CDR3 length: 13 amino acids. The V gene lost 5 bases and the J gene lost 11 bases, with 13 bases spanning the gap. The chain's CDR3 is CASSADPVTPLHF. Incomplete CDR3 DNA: TGTGCCAGCAGCGCGGATCCCGTCACACCC.

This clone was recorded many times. The CDR3 bases that were read are TGCGCCAGCAGCCGGGTTGCGGGGGAGACTGAA. Translation gives CASSRVAGETE. The full CDR3 is CASSRVAGETEAFF. This chain uses TRBV5-1 with TRBJ1-1; a weak D match, TRBD1 (5 bases). Coverage ceases 3 residues before the CDR3 finishes, and the germline J gene fills in the end. Germline V lookup: CDR1 SGHRS, CDR2 YFSETQ. This CDR3 spans 14 amino acids. V lost 4 bases and J 5 bases, leaving 15 bases between the germline ends.

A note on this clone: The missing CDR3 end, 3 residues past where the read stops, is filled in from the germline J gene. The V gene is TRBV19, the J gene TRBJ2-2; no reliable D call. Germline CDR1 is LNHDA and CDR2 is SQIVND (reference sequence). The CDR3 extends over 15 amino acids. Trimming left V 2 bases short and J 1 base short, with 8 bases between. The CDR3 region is CASSIFKGNTGELFF. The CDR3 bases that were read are TGTGCCAGTAGTATATTTAAGGGGAACACCGGGGAG.

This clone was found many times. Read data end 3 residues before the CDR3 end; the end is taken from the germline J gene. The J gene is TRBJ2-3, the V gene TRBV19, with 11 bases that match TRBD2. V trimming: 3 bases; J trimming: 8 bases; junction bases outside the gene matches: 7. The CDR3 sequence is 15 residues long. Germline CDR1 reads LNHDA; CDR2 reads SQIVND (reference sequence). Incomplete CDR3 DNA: TGTGCCAGTAGTATGACTAGCGGGACGCAACGTACG. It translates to CASSMTSGTQRT. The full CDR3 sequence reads CASSMTSGTQRTQYF.

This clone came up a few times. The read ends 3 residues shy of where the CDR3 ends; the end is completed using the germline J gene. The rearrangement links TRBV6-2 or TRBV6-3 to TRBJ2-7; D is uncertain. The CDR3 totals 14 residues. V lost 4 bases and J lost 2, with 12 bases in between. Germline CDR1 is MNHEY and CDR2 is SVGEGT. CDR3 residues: CASSLNIPPYEQYF. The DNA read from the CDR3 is TGTGCCAGCAGTTTAAACATCCCTCCCTACGAG.

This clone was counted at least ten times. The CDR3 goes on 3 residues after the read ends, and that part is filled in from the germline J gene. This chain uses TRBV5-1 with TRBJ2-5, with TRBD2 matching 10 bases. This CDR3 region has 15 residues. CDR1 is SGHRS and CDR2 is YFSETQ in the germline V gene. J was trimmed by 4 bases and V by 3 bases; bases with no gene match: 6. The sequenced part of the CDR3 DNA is TGCGCCAGCAGCTCCGGGACTAGCGCCAGAGAGACC. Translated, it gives CASSSGTSARET. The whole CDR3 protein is CASSSGTSARETQYF.

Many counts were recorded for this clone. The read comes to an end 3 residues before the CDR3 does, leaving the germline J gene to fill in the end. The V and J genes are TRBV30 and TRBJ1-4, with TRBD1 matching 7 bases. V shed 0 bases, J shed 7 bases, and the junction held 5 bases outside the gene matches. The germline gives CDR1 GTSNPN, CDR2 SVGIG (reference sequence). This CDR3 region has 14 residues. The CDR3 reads CAWSVKGQSEKLFF. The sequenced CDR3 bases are TGTGCCTGGAGTGTAAAGGGACAGAGTGAAAAA.

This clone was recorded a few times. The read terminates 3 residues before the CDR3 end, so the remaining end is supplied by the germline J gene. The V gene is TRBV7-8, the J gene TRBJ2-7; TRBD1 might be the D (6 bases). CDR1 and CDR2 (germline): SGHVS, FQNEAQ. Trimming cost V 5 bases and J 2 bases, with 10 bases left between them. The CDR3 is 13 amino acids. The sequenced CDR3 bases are TGTGCCAGCAGCCTTGACAGGCCCTACGAG. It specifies CASSLDRPYE. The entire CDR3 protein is CASSLDRPYEQYF. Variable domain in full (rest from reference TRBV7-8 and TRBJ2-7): GAGVSQSPRYKVAKRGQDVALRCDPISGHVSLFWYQQALGQGPEFLTYFQNEAQLDKSGLPSDRFFAERPEGSVSTLKIQRTQQEDSAVYLCASSLDRPYEQYFGPGTRLTVT.

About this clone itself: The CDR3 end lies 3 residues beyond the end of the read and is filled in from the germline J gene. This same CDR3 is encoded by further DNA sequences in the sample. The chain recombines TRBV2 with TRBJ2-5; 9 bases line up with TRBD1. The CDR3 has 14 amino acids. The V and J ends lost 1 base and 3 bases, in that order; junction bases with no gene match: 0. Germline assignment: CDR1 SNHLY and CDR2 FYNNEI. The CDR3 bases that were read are TGTGCCAGCAGTGAAGGGACAGGGGAAGAGACC. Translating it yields CASSEGTGEET. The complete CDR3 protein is CASSEGTGEETQYF.

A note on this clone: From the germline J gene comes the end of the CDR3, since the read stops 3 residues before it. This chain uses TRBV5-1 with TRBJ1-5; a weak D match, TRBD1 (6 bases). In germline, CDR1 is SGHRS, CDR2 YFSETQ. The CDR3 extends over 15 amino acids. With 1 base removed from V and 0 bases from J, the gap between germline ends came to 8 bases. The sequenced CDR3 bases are TGCGCCAGCAGCTTGCAGGGGTATAGCAATCAGCCC. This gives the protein CASSLQGYSNQP. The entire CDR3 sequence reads CASSLQGYSNQPQHF.

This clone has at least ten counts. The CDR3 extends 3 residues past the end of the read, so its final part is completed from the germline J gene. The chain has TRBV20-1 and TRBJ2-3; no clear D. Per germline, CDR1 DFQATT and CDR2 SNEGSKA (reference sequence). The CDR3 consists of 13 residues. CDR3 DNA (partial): TGCAGTGCTATATCAGGCGCGAGAGAAACG. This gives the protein CSAISGARET. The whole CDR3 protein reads CSAISGARETQYF.

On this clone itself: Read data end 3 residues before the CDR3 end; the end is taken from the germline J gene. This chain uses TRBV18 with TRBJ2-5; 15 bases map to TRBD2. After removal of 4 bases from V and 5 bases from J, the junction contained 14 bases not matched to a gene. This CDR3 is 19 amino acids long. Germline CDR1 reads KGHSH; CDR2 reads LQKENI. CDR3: CASSQIPGTSGGPGETQYF. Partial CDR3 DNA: TGTGCCAGCTCACAAATCCCCGGGACTAGCGGGGGGCCCGGGGAGACC.

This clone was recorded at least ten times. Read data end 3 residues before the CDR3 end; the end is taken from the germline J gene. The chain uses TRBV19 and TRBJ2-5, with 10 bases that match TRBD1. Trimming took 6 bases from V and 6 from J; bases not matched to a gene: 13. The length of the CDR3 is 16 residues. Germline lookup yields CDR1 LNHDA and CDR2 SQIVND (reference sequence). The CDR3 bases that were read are TGTGCCAGTAGCCTCACCCGGACAGGGGGAAGGAAGACC. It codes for CASSLTRTGGRKT. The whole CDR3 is CASSLTRTGGRKTQYF.

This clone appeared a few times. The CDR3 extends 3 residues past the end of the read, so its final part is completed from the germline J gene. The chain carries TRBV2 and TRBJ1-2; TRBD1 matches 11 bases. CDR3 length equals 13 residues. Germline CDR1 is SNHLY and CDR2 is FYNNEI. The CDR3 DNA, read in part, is TGTGCCAGCAGGGGACAGGGGGGTCCGGGC. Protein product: CASRGQGGPG. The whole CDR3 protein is CASRGQGGPGYTF.

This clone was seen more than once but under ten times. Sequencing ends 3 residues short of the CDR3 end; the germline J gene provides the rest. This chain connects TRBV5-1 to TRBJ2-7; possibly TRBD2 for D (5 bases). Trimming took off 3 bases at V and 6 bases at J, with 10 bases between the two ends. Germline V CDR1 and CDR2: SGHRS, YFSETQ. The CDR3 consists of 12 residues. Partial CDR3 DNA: TGCGCCAGCAGCTCCTTAGAGGGCGAG. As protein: CASSSLEGE. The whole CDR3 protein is CASSSLEGEQYF.

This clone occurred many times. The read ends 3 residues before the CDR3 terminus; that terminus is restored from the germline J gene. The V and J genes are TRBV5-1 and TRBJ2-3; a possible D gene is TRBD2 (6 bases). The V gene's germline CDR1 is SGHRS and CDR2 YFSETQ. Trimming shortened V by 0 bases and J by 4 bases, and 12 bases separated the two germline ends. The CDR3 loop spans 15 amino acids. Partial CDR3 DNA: TGCGCCAGCAGCTTGGAAGGAGGGGTGGCAGATACG. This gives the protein CASSLEGGVADT. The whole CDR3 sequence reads CASSLEGGVADTQYF.

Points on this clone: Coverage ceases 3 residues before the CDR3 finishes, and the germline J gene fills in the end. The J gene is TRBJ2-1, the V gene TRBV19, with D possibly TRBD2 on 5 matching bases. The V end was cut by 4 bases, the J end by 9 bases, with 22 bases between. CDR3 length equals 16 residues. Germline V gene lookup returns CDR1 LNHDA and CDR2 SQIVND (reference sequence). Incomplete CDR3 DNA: TGTGCCAGTAGTACACCCCCTCTAGCCCATCCCGGTGAG. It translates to CASSTPPLAHPGE. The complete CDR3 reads CASSTPPLAHPGEQFF.

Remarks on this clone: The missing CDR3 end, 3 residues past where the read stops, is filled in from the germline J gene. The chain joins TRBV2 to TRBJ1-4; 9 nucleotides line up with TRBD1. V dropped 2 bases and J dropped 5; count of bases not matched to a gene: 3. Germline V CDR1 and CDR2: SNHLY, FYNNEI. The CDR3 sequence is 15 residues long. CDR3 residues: CASSENGQGNEKLFF. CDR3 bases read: TGTGCCAGCAGTGAAAATGGACAGGGGAATGAAAAA.

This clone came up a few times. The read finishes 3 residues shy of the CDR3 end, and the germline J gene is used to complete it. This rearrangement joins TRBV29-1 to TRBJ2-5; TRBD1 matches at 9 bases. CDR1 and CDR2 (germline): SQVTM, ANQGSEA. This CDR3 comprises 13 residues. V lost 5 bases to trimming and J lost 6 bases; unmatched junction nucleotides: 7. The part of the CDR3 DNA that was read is TGCAGCGTTCAACAGGGGGCCACCAAGACC. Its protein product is CSVQQGATKT. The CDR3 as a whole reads CSVQQGATKTQYF.